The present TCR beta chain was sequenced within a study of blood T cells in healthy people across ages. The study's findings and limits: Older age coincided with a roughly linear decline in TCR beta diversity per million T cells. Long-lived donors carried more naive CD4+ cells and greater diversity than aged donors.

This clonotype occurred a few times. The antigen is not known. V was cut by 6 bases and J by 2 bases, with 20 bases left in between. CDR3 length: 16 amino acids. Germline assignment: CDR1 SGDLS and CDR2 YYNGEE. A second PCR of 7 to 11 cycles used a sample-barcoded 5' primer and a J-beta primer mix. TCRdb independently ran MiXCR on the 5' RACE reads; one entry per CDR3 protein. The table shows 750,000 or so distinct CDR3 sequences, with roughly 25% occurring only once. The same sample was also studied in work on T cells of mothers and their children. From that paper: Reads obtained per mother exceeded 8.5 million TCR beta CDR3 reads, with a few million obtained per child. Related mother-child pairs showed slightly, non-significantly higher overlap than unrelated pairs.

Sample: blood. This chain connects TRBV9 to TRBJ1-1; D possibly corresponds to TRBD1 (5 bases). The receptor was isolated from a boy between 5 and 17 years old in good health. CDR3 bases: TGTGCCAGCAACCGTGACGTAGGGACGGCTAACACTGAAGCTTTCTTT. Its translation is CASNRDVGTANTEAFF.